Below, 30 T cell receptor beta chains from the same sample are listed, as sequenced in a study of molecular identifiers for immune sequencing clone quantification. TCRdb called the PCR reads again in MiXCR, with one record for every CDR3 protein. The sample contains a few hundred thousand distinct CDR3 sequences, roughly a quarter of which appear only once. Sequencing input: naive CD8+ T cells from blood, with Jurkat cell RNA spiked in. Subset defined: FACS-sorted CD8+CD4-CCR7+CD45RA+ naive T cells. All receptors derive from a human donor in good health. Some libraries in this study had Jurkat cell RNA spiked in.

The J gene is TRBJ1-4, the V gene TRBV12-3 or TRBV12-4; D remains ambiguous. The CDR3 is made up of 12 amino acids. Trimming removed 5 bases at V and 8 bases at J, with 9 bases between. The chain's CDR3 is CASSADGEKLFF. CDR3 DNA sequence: TGTGCCAGCAGTGCAGACGGCGAAAAACTGTTTTTT.

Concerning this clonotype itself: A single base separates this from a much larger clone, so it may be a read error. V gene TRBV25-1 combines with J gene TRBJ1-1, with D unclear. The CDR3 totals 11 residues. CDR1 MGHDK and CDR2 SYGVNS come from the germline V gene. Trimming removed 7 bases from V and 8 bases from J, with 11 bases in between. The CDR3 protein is CASIHGFEAFF. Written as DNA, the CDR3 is TGTGCCAGCATTCACGGCTTCGAAGCTTTCTTT.

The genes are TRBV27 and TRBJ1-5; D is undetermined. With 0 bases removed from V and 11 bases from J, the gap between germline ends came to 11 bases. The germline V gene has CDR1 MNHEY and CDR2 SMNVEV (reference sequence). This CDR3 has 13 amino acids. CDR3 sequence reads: CASSLSVTTAQHF. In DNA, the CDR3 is TGTGCCAGCAGTTTATCGGTGACAACTGCCCAGCATTTT.

Here the CDR3 reads CAIPGTGSVYEQYF. CDR3 sequence (DNA): TGTGCCATCCCAGGGACAGGGAGCGTCTACGAGCAGTACTTC. This rearrangement joins TRBV19 to TRBJ2-7, with 9 bases fitting TRBD1. CDR1 is LNHDA and CDR2 is SQIVND in the germline V gene (reference sequence). The CDR3 has 14 residues. The V and J ends lost 10 bases and 3 bases, in that order; junction bases with no gene match: 10.

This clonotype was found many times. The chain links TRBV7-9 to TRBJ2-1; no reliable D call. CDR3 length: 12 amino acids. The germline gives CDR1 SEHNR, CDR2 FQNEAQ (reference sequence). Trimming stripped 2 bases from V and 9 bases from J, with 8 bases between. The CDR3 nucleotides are TGTGCCAGCAGCTTAAGCCTGGGTGAGCAGTTCTTC. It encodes CASSLSLGEQFF.

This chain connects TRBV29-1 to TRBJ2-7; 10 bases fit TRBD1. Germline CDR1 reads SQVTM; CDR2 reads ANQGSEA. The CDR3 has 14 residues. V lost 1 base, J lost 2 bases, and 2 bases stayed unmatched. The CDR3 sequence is CSVEGTGGTYEQYF. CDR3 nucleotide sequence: TGCAGCGTTGAAGGGACAGGGGGTACCTACGAGCAGTACTTC.

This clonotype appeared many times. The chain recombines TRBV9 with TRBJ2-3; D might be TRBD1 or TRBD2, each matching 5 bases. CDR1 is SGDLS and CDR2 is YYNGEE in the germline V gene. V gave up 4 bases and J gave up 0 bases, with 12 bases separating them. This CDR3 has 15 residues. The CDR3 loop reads CASSTGTVSTDTQYF. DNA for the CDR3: TGTGCCAGCAGCACCGGGACGGTGAGCACAGATACGCAGTATTTT.

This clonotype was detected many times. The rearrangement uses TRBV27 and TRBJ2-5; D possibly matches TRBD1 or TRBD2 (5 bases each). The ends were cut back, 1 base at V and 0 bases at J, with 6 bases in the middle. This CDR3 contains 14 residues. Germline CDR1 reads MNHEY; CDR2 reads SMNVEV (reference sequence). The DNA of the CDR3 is TGTGCCAGCAGTTTATGGGGGTACCAAGAGACCCAGTACTTC. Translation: CASSLWGYQETQYF.

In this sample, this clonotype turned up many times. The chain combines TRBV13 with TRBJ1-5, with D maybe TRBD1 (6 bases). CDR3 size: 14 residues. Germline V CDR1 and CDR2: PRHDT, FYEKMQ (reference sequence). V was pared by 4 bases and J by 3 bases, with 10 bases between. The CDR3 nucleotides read TGTGCCAGCAGCTCACGGACAGACAATCAGCCCCAGCATTTT. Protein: CASSSRTDNQPQHF.

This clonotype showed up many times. The CDR3 here is CASSSLAGGSTDTQYF. The CDR3 DNA reads as TGTGCCAGCAGCTCCCTAGCGGGAGGGAGCACAGATACGCAGTATTTT. The chain recombines TRBV11-2 with TRBJ2-3; 12 bases line up with TRBD2. The germline V gene has CDR1 SGHAT and CDR2 FQNNGV. V gave up 4 bases and J gave up 0 bases; unmatched junction bases: 2. The CDR3 loop spans 16 amino acids. The variable domain in full, completed from reference TRBV11-2 and TRBJ2-3, reads EAGVAQSPRYKIIEKRQSVAFWCNPISGHATLYWYQQILGQGPKLLIQFQNNGVVDDSQLPKDRFSAERLKGVDSTLKIQPAKLEDSAVYLCASSSLAGGSTDTQYFGPGTRLTVL.

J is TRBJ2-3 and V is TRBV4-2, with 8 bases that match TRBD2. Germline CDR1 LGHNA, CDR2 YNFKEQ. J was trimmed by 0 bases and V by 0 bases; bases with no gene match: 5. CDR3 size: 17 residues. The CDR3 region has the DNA TGTGCCAGCAGCCAAGATCTAGTAGCGGGGAGCACAGATACGCAGTATTTT. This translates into CASSQDLVAGSTDTQYF.

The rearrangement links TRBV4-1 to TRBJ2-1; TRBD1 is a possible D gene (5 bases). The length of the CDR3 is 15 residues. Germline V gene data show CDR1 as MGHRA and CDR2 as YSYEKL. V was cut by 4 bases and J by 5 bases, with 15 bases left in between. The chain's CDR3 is CASSPEQNRNNEQFF. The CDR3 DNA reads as TGCGCCAGCAGCCCCGAGCAGAACAGGAACAATGAGCAGTTCTTC.

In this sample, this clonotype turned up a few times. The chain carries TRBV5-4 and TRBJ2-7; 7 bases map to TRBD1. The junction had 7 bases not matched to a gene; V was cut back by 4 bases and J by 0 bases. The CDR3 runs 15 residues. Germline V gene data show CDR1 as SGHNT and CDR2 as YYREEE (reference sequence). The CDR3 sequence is CASSAYRGSSYEQYF. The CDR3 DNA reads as TGTGCCAGCAGCGCCTACAGGGGTAGCTCCTACGAGCAGTACTTC.

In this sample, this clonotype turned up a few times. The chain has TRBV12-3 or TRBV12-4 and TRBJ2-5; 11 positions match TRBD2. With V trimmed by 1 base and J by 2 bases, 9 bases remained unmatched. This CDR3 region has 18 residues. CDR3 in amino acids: CASSLENFLAGGQETQYF. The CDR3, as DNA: TGTGCCAGCAGTTTAGAGAACTTCCTAGCGGGGGGACAAGAGACCCAGTACTTC.

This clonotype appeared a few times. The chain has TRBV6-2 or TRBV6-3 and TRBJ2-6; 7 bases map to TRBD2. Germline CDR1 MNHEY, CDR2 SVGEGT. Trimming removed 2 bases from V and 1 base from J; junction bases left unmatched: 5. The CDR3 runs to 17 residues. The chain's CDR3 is CASSYEGGPSGANVLTF. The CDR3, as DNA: TGTGCCAGCAGTTACGAGGGAGGGCCGTCTGGGGCCAACGTCCTGACTTTC.

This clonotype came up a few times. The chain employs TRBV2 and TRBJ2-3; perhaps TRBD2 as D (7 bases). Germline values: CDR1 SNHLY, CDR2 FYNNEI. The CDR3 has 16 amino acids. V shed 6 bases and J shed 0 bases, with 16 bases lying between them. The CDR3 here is CASRKGDYPSTDTQYF. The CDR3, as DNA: TGTGCCAGCAGGAAGGGGGACTATCCTAGCACAGATACGCAGTATTTT. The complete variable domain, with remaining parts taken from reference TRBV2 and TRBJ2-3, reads EPEVTQTPSHQVTQMGQEVILRCVPISNHLYFYWYRQILGQKVEFLVSFYNNEISEKSEIFDDQFSVERPDGSNFTLKIRSTKLEDSAMYFCASRKGDYPSTDTQYFGPGTRLTVL.

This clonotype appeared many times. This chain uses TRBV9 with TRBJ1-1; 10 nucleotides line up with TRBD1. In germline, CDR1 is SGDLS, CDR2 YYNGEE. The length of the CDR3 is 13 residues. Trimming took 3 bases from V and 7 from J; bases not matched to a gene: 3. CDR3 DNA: TGTGCCAGCAGCGCTGGACAGGGGGGTGAAGCTTTCTTT. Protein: CASSAGQGGEAFF.

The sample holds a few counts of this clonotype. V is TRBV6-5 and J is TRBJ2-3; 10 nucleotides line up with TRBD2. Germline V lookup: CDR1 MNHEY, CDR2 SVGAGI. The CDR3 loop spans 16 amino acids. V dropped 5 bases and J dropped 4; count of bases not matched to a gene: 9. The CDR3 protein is CASSPSSGRGSDTQYF. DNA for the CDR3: TGTGCCAGCAGTCCCTCTAGCGGGAGAGGTTCAGATACGCAGTATTTT.

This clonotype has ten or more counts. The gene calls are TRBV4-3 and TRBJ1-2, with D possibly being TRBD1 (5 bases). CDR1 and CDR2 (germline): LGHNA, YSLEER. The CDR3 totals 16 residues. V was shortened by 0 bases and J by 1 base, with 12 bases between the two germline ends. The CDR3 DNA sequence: TGCGCCAGCAGCCAAGATTCGGGCAGGGTTAACTATGGCTACACCTTC. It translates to CASSQDSGRVNYGYTF.

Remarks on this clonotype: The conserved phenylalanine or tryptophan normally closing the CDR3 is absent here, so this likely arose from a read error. The CDR3 sequence is CASSVAGVTEAFL. CDR3 DNA: TGTGCCAGCAGCGTGGCAGGGGTCACTGAAGCTTTCCTT. This rearrangement joins TRBV11-3 to TRBJ1-1; D is possibly TRBD1 (6 bases). The CDR3 is made up of 13 amino acids. The V and J ends lost 5 bases and 4 bases respectively, with 11 bases between them. Germline V gene lookup returns CDR1 SGHNT and CDR2 YENEEA.

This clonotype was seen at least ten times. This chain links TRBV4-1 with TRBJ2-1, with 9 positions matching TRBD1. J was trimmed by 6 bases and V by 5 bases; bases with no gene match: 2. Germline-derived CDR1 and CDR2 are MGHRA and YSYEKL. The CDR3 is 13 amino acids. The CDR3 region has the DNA TGCGCCAGCAGCTCGGGACAGGGCAATGAGCAGTTCTTC. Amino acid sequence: CASSSGQGNEQFF.

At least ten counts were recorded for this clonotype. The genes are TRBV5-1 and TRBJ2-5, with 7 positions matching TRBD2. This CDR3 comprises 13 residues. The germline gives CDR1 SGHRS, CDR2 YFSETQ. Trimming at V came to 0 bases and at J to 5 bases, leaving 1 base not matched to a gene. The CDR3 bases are TGCGCCAGCAGCTTGGAGGGAGGGGAGACCCAGTACTTC. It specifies CASSLEGGETQYF.

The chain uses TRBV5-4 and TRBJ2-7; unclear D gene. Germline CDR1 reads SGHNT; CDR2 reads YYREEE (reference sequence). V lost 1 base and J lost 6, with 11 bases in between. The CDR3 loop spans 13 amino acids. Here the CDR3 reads CASSLSVLREQYF. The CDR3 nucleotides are TGTGCCAGCAGCTTGAGCGTGTTGCGCGAGCAGTACTTC.

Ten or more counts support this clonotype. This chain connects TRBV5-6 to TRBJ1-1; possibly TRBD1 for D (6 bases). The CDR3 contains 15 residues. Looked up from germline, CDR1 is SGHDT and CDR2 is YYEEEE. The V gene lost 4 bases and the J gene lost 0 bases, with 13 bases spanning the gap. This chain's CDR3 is CASSPTGELNTEAFF. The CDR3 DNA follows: TGTGCCAGCAGCCCGACAGGAGAATTGAACACTGAAGCTTTCTTT. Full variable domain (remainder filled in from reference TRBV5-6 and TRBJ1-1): DAGVTQSPTHLIKTRGQQVTLRCSPKSGHDTVSWYQQALGQGPQFIFQYYEEEERQRGNFPDRFSGHQFPNYSSELNVNALLLGDSALYLCASSPTGELNTEAFFGQGTRLTVV.

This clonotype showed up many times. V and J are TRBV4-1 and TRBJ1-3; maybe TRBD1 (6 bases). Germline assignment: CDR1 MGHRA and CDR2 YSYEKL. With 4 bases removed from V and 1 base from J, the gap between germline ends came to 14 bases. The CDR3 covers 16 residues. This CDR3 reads CASSLHPGASGNTIYF. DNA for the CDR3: TGCGCCAGCAGCCTTCATCCAGGGGCGTCTGGAAACACCATATATTTT.

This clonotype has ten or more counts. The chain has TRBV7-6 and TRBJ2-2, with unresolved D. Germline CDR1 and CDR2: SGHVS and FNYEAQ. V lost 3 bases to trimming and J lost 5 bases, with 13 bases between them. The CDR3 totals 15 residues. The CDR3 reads CASSLTAVRTGELFF. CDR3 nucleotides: TGTGCCAGCAGCTTGACTGCGGTTCGGACCGGGGAGCTGTTTTTT.

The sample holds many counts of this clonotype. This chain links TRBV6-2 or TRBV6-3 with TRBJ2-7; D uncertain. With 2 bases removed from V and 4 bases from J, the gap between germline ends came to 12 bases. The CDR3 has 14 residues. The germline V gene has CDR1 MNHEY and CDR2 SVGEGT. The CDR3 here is CASSYRYSVYEQYF. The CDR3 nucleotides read TGTGCCAGCAGTTACCGGTACTCCGTTTACGAGCAGTACTTC.

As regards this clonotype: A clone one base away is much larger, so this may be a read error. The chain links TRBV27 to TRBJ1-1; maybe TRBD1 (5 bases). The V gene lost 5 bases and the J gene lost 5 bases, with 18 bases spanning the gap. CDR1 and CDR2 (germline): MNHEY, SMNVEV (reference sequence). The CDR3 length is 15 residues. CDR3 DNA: TGTGCCAGCAGTCAAGGGGCGAAGGGGTGTACTGAAGCTTTCTTT. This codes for CASSQGAKGCTEAFF.

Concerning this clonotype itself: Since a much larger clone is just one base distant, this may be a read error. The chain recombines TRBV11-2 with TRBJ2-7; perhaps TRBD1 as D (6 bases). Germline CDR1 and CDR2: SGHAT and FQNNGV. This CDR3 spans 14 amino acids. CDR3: CASSPTGTSYEQHF. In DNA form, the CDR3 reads TGTGCCAGCAGCCCGACAGGTACCTCCTACGAGCAGCACTTC.

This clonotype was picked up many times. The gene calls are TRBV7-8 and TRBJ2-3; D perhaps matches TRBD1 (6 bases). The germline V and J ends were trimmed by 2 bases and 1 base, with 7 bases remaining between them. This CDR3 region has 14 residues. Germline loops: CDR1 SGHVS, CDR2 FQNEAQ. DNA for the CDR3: TGTGCCAGCAGCTTATGGACAGGCACAGATACGCAGTATTTT. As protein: CASSLWTGTDTQYF.